One sample yielded the 11 T cell receptor beta chains listed below, sequenced in a study of shared clonotypes between healthy human individuals. The method was immunoSEQ multiplex PCR; TCRdb's version includes in-frame clones alone and lacks a portion of them. The sample carries just over 2,000,000 clones, approximately 94% recorded once. Naive CD8 cells lacked CD45RO, underwent positive selection for CCR7 and left out terminally differentiated effector memory CD45RA+ cells. The specimen sequenced was naive CD8+ T cells sorted from blood. All receptors come from a man aged 18 to 29 in good health.

This chain uses TRBV12-5 with TRBJ2-1; D call uncertain. Germline V CDR1 and CDR2: LGHNT, FRNRAP. CDR3 length equals 13 residues. V lost 6 bases, J lost 5 bases, and 11 bases lay in between. CDR3 sequence reads: CASGHQVNNEQFF. CDR3 in DNA: TGTGCTAGTGGACATCAGGTCAACAATGAGCAGTTCTTC.

The chain recombines TRBV28 with TRBJ1-4; D uncertain. This CDR3 is built from 14 residues. Germline loops: CDR1 MDHEN, CDR2 SYDVKM. The V end was cut by 7 bases, the J end by 7 bases, with 16 bases between. The chain's CDR3 is CASTQWRSSEKLFF. As DNA, the CDR3 is TGTGCCAGCACCCAGTGGAGGTCTAGTGAAAAACTGTTTTTT.

Points on this clone: The sample has other DNA sequences that encode this CDR3 too. The CDR3 here is CASSLDRGPYEQYF. The CDR3 DNA is TGCGCCAGCAGCTTGGACAGGGGGCCCTACGAGCAGTACTTC. The chain recombines TRBV5-1 with TRBJ2-7; 9 bases map to TRBD1. Germline CDR1 SGHRS, CDR2 YFSETQ. Trimming cost V 0 bases and J 2 bases; bases outside gene matches: 0. The CDR3 is 14 residues long. The full variable domain, completed using reference TRBV5-1 and TRBJ2-7, is KAGVTQTPRYLIKTRGQQVTLSCSPISGHRSVSWYQQTPGQGLQFLFEYFSETQRNKGNFPGRFSGRQFSNSRSEMNVSTLELGDSALYLCASSLDRGPYEQYFGPGTRLTVT.

V is TRBV5-1 and J is TRBJ2-5; 9 bases fit TRBD1. The CDR3 runs 14 residues. The germline gives CDR1 SGHRS, CDR2 YFSETQ. J was trimmed by 3 bases and V by 3 bases; bases with no gene match: 3. The CDR3 sequence: CASSWTGVEETQYF. The CDR3 DNA follows: TGCGCCAGCAGCTGGACAGGGGTTGAAGAGACCCAGTACTTC.

V and J are TRBV5-4 and TRBJ2-3; D remains unclear. Per germline, CDR1 SGHNT and CDR2 YYREEE (reference sequence). V was clipped by 0 bases and J by 0 bases, with 8 bases between them. This CDR3 region has 15 residues. The CDR3: CASSLGLDSTDTQYF. CDR3 coding DNA: TGTGCCAGCAGCTTGGGCCTAGATAGCACAGATACGCAGTATTTT.

The chain is built from TRBV6-5 and TRBJ2-7, with TRBD2 matching 10 bases. Germline CDR1 MNHEY, CDR2 SVGAGI. Unmatched junction bases numbered 8, after V lost 4 bases and J lost 2 bases. CDR3 size: 16 residues. CDR3: CASSSRWTSGTYEQYF. DNA for the CDR3: TGTGCCAGCAGTTCCCGATGGACTAGCGGAACCTACGAGCAGTACTTC.

The chain is built from TRBV4-1 and TRBJ1-2; no reliable D call. Germline CDR1 and CDR2: MGHRA and YSYEKL. This CDR3 comprises 14 residues. V was trimmed by 4 bases and J by 4 bases, leaving 13 bases between them. The CDR3 is CASSLVDEGYGYTF. The CDR3 nucleotides read TGCGCCAGCAGCCTTGTGGATGAGGGCTATGGCTACACCTTC.

This clone has just a few counts. This sequence joins TRBV2 and TRBJ2-3; no definite D call. The CDR3 runs to 14 residues. CDR1 and CDR2 from the germline V gene are SNHLY and FYNNEI. The V end was cut by 7 bases, the J end by 3 bases, with 14 bases between. CDR3: CASMGGVATDTQYF. CDR3 DNA: TGTGCCAGCATGGGTGGGGTAGCTACAGATACGCAGTATTTT.

The V call is TRBV6-5, the J call TRBJ1-4; TRBD1 matches at 9 bases. Looked up from germline, CDR1 is MNHEY and CDR2 is SVGAGI. The ends lost 5 bases at V and 5 bases at J; junction bases unmatched: 6. The CDR3 is 15 residues long. CDR3 protein: CASSPTGQGNEKLFF. In DNA, the CDR3 is TGTGCCAGCAGTCCAACCGGACAGGGGAATGAAAAACTGTTTTTT.

This chain links TRBV27 with TRBJ1-2; weak D call: TRBD1 (6 bases). The CDR3 spans 15 residues. Trimming cost V 5 bases and J 3 bases, with 16 bases left between them. Germline values: CDR1 MNHEY, CDR2 SMNVEV (reference sequence). CDR3 protein: CASSASQGAHYGYTF. For the CDR3, the DNA is TGTGCCAGCAGTGCCTCACAGGGAGCGCACTATGGCTACACCTTC.

The chain couples TRBV27 to TRBJ2-7; D could derive from TRBD1 or TRBD2 (5 bases each). V was cut by 6 bases and J by 2 bases, with 20 bases left in between. The CDR3 covers 16 residues. CDR1 MNHEY and CDR2 SMNVEV come from the germline V gene (reference sequence). The CDR3 spells CASSYRDPQNTYEQYF. CDR3 DNA: TGTGCCAGCAGCTACCGGGACCCCCAAAACACCTACGAGCAGTACTTC.